A single sample gave rise to the 31 T cell receptor beta chains below, sequenced in a study of blood T cell repertoires in COVID-19. Sequenced by immunoSEQ multiplex PCR; TCRdb stores in-frame clones only, minus some. This sample has fewer than 250,000 clones, with around 85% found just once. The sequenced sample consisted of peripheral blood. These receptors all come from a man aged 55 to 69 with COVID-19, enrolled during active disease.

This clone was recorded a few times. The chain joins TRBV5-4 to TRBJ2-5, with 8 bases fitting TRBD2. Germline CDR1 SGHNT, CDR2 YYREEE (reference sequence). V shed 6 bases, J shed 3 bases, and the junction held 7 bases outside the gene matches. CDR3 length: 14 residues. The DNA for the CDR3 is TGTGCCAGCAATCCTGACGGGGGGGAAGAGACCCAGTACTTC. Amino acid sequence: CASNPDGGEETQYF.

The J gene is TRBJ2-2, the V gene TRBV5-6; 11 bases map to TRBD1. The CDR3 spans 16 residues. Germline V gives CDR1 SGHDT, CDR2 YYEEEE. V was pared by 4 bases and J by 3 bases, with 5 bases of the junction left unmatched. CDR3 bases: TGTGCCAGCAGCCCCGGGACAGGGGGTTACACCGGGGAGCTGTTTTTT. Translating it yields CASSPGTGGYTGELFF. The full variable domain, completed using reference TRBV5-6 and TRBJ2-2, is DAGVTQSPTHLIKTRGQQVTLRCSPKSGHDTVSWYQQALGQGPQFIFQYYEEEERQRGNFPDRFSGHQFPNYSSELNVNALLLGDSALYLCASSPGTGGYTGELFFGEGSRLTVL.

V usage is TRBV6-5 and J usage is TRBJ2-3, with 9 bases fitting TRBD1. Trimming took 10 bases from V and 4 from J; bases not matched to a gene: 9. The CDR3 sequence is 14 residues long. CDR1 and CDR2 from the germline V gene are MNHEY and SVGAGI. CDR3 DNA sequence: TGTGCCATCGCCGGGACAGGGCGGGCAGATACGCAGTATTTT. This encodes CAIAGTGRADTQYF.

This sequence joins TRBV2 and TRBJ2-3, with no clear D. There are 12 residues in the CDR3. Per germline, CDR1 SNHLY and CDR2 FYNNEI. Trimming removed 2 bases from V and 4 bases from J, with 4 bases in between. The CDR3 protein is CASSELADTQYF. The CDR3 DNA sequence: TGTGCCAGCAGTGAATTAGCAGATACGCAGTATTTT.

V gene TRBV18 combines with J gene TRBJ1-2; D gene uncertain. CDR3 length: 14 residues. V was trimmed by 6 bases and J by 8 bases, leaving 19 bases between them. Germline CDR1 KGHSH, CDR2 LQKENI. The CDR3 here is CASSLSEGGGGYTF. The CDR3 coding sequence is TGTGCCAGCTCCCTATCCGAGGGAGGCGGGGGCTACACCTTC.

The chain couples TRBV28 to TRBJ2-1, with 8 bases identical to TRBD2. This CDR3 contains 14 residues. CDR1 is MDHEN, CDR2 SYDVKM, per germline. The junction had 3 bases not matched to a gene; V was cut back by 6 bases and J by 2 bases. The CDR3 nucleotides read TGTGCCAGCAGATTGACTAGCGCCTACAATGAGCAGTTCTTC. This codes for CASRLTSAYNEQFF.

The V and J genes are TRBV6-1 and TRBJ1-3, with TRBD1 as a possible D gene (6 bases). The CDR3 has 13 residues. Germline CDR1 MNHNS, CDR2 SASEGT. Between the trimmed V and J ends, which lost 2 bases and 8 bases, there was a span of 10 bases. The CDR3: CASSEYRTDTIYF. DNA for the CDR3: TGTGCCAGCAGTGAATACAGGACAGACACCATATATTTT.

The chain carries TRBV10-2 and TRBJ1-2; a possible D gene is TRBD1 (5 bases). The germline V and J ends were trimmed by 3 bases and 7 bases, with 18 bases remaining between them. This CDR3 spans 15 amino acids. Germline-derived CDR1 and CDR2 are WSHSY and SAAADI. Here the CDR3 reads CASSEFSNGRVGYTF. CDR3 nucleotide sequence: TGCGCCAGCAGTGAATTCTCAAACGGCAGGGTTGGCTACACCTTC.

This rearrangement joins TRBV21-1 to TRBJ1-2; the table assigns TRBD1, which was not confirmed against the DNA. TRBV21-1 is flagged as a pseudogene. The CDR3 is 16 residues long. DNA of the CDR3: TGTGCCAGCAGCAAAGCACGGACAGGGACTAACTATGGCTACACCTTC. Its translation is CASSKARTGTNYGYTF.

This chain connects TRBV6-2 or TRBV6-3 to TRBJ2-7; maybe TRBD2 (6 bases). Germline assignment: CDR1 MNHEY and CDR2 SVGEGT. Trimming left V 6 bases short and J 9 bases short, with 12 bases between. This CDR3 region has 11 residues. CDR3 coding DNA: TGTGCCAGCAGCGGGAGAGGCGGGCAGTACTTC. It is translated as CASSGRGGQYF.

The genes are TRBV27 and TRBJ2-5, with 14 bases aligning to TRBD2. In germline, CDR1 is MNHEY, CDR2 SMNVEV (reference sequence). This CDR3 spans 20 amino acids. The V segment lost 5 bases and the J segment 5 bases; nucleotides outside the gene matches: 19. CDR3 DNA sequence: TGTGCCAGCAGTACACTTAAGACTAGCGGGAGGGCCTGGGGTGCGGAGACCCAGTACTTC. This encodes CASSTLKTSGRAWGAETQYF.

J is TRBJ1-4 and V is TRBV5-1; D is possibly TRBD1 (6 bases). The V end lost 5 bases, the J end lost 5 bases, and 10 bases lay between the germline ends. Germline loops: CDR1 SGHRS, CDR2 YFSETQ. The CDR3 totals 13 residues. CDR3: CASRDSENEKLFF. DNA for the CDR3: TGCGCCAGCAGGGACAGTGAAAATGAAAAACTGTTTTTT.

The chain joins TRBV12-3 or TRBV12-4 to TRBJ2-7; tentatively, D is TRBD1 (5 bases). The CDR3 has 13 amino acids. The ends were cut back, 2 bases at V and 1 base at J, with 6 bases in the middle. The DNA for the CDR3 is TGTGCCAGCAGTTTACAGGGTTCCTACGAGCAGTACTTC. This codes for CASSLQGSYEQYF.

The CDR3 protein is CATQELAGSYNEQFF. CDR3 DNA: TGTGCCACCCAAGAACTAGCGGGCTCCTACAATGAGCAGTTCTTC. V gene TRBV7-2 combines with J gene TRBJ2-1; TRBD2 agrees at 9 bases. This CDR3 contains 15 residues. Per germline, CDR1 SGHTA and CDR2 FQGNSA. V shed 10 bases, J shed 0 bases, and the junction held 7 bases outside the gene matches.

The chain links TRBV10-1 to TRBJ1-6; 7 bases map to TRBD1. Germline CDR1 reads WNHNN; CDR2 reads SYGVQD (reference sequence). The CDR3 is made up of 19 amino acids. V lost 7 bases, J lost 0 bases, and 15 bases stayed unmatched. The CDR3 sequence is CASNQGGIGASSYNSPLHF. The CDR3 nucleotides are TGCGCCAGCAACCAGGGGGGAATCGGCGCCAGCTCCTATAATTCACCCCTCCACTTT.

CDR3 region: CACHRGGRFSGANVLTF. CDR3 nucleotides: TGTGCCTGTCATCGAGGGGGACGATTCTCTGGGGCCAACGTCCTGACTTTC. This rearrangement joins TRBV30 to TRBJ2-6, with a tentative D call TRBD1 (6 bases). The CDR3 consists of 17 residues. V lost 6 bases to trimming and J lost 0 bases, with 18 bases between them. Germline V gene sequence: CDR1 GTSNPN, CDR2 SVGIG (reference sequence).

The V gene is TRBV2, the J gene TRBJ1-6, with 9 nucleotides matching TRBD1. The V gene's germline CDR1 is SNHLY and CDR2 FYNNEI. With V trimmed by 6 bases and J by 7 bases, 4 bases remained unmatched. This CDR3 is 14 amino acids long. For the CDR3, the DNA is TGTGCCAGCAGGAGGGGACAGGGAAATTCACCCCTCCACTTT. Protein sequence: CASRRGQGNSPLHF.

This sequence joins TRBV28 and TRBJ1-3; D gene ambiguous. Trimming took 7 bases from V and 4 from J, leaving 11 bases between them. This CDR3 is 13 amino acids long. Germline CDR1 reads MDHEN; CDR2 reads SYDVKM. CDR3 bases: TGTGCCAGCACTGAGAGCAGGGGAAACACCATATATTTT. Its protein is CASTESRGNTIYF. The full variable domain, its missing parts supplied by reference TRBV28 and TRBJ1-3, is DVKVTQSSRYLVKRTGEKVFLECVQDMDHENMFWYRQDPGLGLRLIYFSYDVKMKEKGDIPEGYSVSREKKERFSLILESASTNQTSMYLCASTESRGNTIYFGEGSWLTVV.

This clone has only a few counts. The chain combines TRBV28 with TRBJ1-5, with D unresolved. Between the trimmed V and J ends, which lost 4 bases and 8 bases, there was a span of 18 bases. Germline-derived CDR1 and CDR2 are MDHEN and SYDVKM. The CDR3 is 15 residues long. CDR3 region: CASSSSSLGMKPQHF. Written as DNA, the CDR3 is TGTGCCAGCAGTTCCTCCTCACTCGGGATGAAGCCCCAGCATTTT.

The CDR3 nucleotides are TGTGCCAGTAGTACCCAGGGGGAGAACACTGAAGCTTTCTTT. This gives the protein CASSTQGENTEAFF. The V and J genes are TRBV19 and TRBJ1-1, with 7 bases lining up with TRBD1. Per the germline V gene, CDR1 is LNHDA and CDR2 is SQIVND (reference sequence). V was pared by 4 bases and J by 1 base, with 3 bases of the junction left unmatched. The CDR3 consists of 14 residues.

The chain recombines TRBV3-1 (or the pseudogene TRBV3-2) with TRBJ1-3; 7 nucleotides agree with TRBD1. Germline values: CDR1 LGHDT, CDR2 YNNKEL (reference sequence). With 4 bases clipped from V and 4 bases from J, the junction kept 10 bases outside the gene matches. The CDR3 extends over 16 amino acids. CDR3 sequence reads: CASSLPTGWGGNTIYF. The CDR3 DNA is TGTGCCAGCAGCCTCCCGACAGGGTGGGGCGGAAACACCATATATTTT.

The chain joins TRBV9 to TRBJ1-1, with D possibly being TRBD1 (6 bases). CDR3 length: 14 residues. Germline CDR1 and CDR2: SGDLS and YYNGEE. Trimming stripped 4 bases from V and 2 bases from J, with 12 bases between. As DNA, the CDR3 is TGTGCCAGCAGCCCTCGGACAGTAAACACTGAAGCTTTCTTT. Its protein is CASSPRTVNTEAFF.

The chain links TRBV4-3 to TRBJ2-2, with 9 positions matching TRBD1. The germline CDR1 and CDR2 sequences are LGHNA and YSLEER. The CDR3 spans 17 residues. With V trimmed by 1 base and J by 7 bases, 10 bases remained unmatched. The CDR3 sequence: CASSQAIYRGQGGELFF. The CDR3, as DNA: TGCGCCAGCAGCCAAGCCATTTACAGGGGGCAGGGCGGGGAGCTGTTTTTT.

J is TRBJ2-5 and V is TRBV5-4; 10 bases agree with TRBD1. The ends lost 2 bases at V and 2 bases at J; junction bases unmatched: 9. Germline-derived CDR1 and CDR2 are SGHNT and YYREEE (reference sequence). The CDR3 totals 17 residues. The CDR3 sequence is CASSFDRGRGGQETQYF. In DNA form, the CDR3 reads TGTGCCAGCAGCTTCGACAGGGGGCGCGGAGGGCAAGAGACCCAGTACTTC.

This clone was picked up a small number of times. The J gene is TRBJ2-5, the V gene TRBV27, with D perhaps TRBD2 (7 bases). Germline V gene sequence: CDR1 MNHEY, CDR2 SMNVEV (reference sequence). The CDR3 is 14 amino acids. V lost 3 bases and J lost 7, with 15 bases in between. The CDR3 bases are TGTGCCAGCAGTTTGGGGGGGTTGGACAGGACCCAGTACTTC. Residues: CASSLGGLDRTQYF.

The chain links TRBV10-3 to TRBJ2-1; 11 bases are a match to TRBD2. This CDR3 is 14 amino acids long. V lost 6 bases and J lost 7; bases outside the gene matches: 5. Per germline, CDR1 ENHRY and CDR2 SYGVKD. The CDR3 nucleotides read TGTGCCATCAGAGCCGGGACTAGCGGTAATGAGCAGTTCTTC. This encodes CAIRAGTSGNEQFF.

This clone showed up just once. The rearrangement links TRBV4-1 to TRBJ1-5; 9 positions agree with TRBD1. The CDR3 is made up of 15 amino acids. Germline V lookup: CDR1 MGHRA, CDR2 YSYEKL. J was trimmed by 9 bases and V by 0 bases; bases with no gene match: 6. CDR3 bases: TGCGCCAGCAGCCAAGACGGGACAGGGCAAGGGCCCCAGCATTTT. This encodes CASSQDGTGQGPQHF.

The chain combines TRBV7-9 with TRBJ1-4; weak D call: TRBD1 (5 bases). V lost 1 base, J lost 10 bases, and 13 bases lay in between. The germline V gene encodes CDR1 SEHNR and CDR2 FQNEAQ (reference sequence). The CDR3 has 14 amino acids. CDR3 sequence (DNA): TGTGCCAGCAGCTTAGGGCAGGGAGGTGGAAAACTGTTTTTT. Translated: CASSLGQGGGKLFF.

The chain joins TRBV5-1 to TRBJ1-1; D not resolved. CDR3 length: 12 amino acids. Trimming cost V 4 bases and J 4 bases, with 8 bases left between them. Germline CDR1 SGHRS, CDR2 YFSETQ. CDR3 protein: CASSEGGTEAFF. CDR3 coding DNA: TGCGCCAGCAGCGAGGGAGGCACTGAAGCTTTCTTT.

The rearrangement joins TRBV6-5 to TRBJ1-1; no firm D call. V was pared by 5 bases and J by 3 bases, with 16 bases between. The germline CDR1 and CDR2 sequences are MNHEY and SVGAGI. This CDR3 region has 15 residues. CDR3 loop: CASSPFRPRDTEAFF. The DNA for the CDR3 is TGTGCCAGCAGTCCATTTAGGCCACGGGACACTGAAGCTTTCTTT.

The V gene is TRBV2, the J gene TRBJ2-2; D may be TRBD2 (5 bases). Per germline, CDR1 SNHLY and CDR2 FYNNEI. The ends were cut back, 8 bases at V and 6 bases at J, with 10 bases in the middle. The CDR3 is 12 residues long. CDR3 residues: CASGSVAGELFF. DNA for the CDR3: TGTGCCAGCGGGAGTGTAGCCGGGGAGCTGTTTTTT.